This entry features one T cell receptor beta chain sequence. The antigen this receptor binds is unknown. The CDR3 runs 16 residues from the cysteine to the phenylalanine. Just CDR3 DNA is preserved here, 48 bases in frame from base 1. CDR1 and CDR2 are read off the germline V gene as SNHLY and FYNNEI. After removal of 7 bases from V and 0 bases from J, the junction retains 8 bases not matched to a gene. The source of the sample is a study of cytomegalovirus exposure and HLA in healthy donors (dated by TCRdb to 2017 to 2019). About the full investigation: In an earlier analysis of 587 of the donors, 250 to 350 Gb of sequence data and approximately 100 million unique TCR beta sequences from 180 million or so T cells were reported. Besides the first cohort of around 700 subjects, a separate validation cohort made up of roughly 120 different subjects was used. Across some 400 genotyped donors of the cohort, an average of about 250,000 unique TCR beta nucleotide sequences per donor were sequenced, and 15% to 20% of those sequences were non-productive. An earlier analysis of fewer than 750 of the donors used high-throughput TCR beta sequencing to judge whether each TCR beta V gene segment behaved as functional or pseudogenic. The genetic ancestry cluster associated with self-reported Caucasian donors included approximately 85% of the 350 to 500 genotyped donors. The study used immunosequencing to profile the T cell repertoires of 666 subjects and linked those repertoires to cytomegalovirus serostatus. In a later analysis, previously published TCR beta repertoires from several hundred donors were re-analyzed and high-resolution HLA genotyping was added so that TCR occurrence patterns could be studied. The number of donors typed differed by locus, with about 629-640 for A, B, C, DRB1 and DQB1, more than 500 for DQA1, over 600 for DPA1, and around 460 for DPB1. Donor age, sex, ethnicity and CMV serostatus were collected together with the repertoire data. Every repertoire in the discovery cohort had been generated on one and the same sequencing platform. Rather than using new phenotypic data, the later analysis identified candidate immune exposures from TCR beta sequences and from how often those sequences occurred across donors. The study combined high-throughput TCR immunosequencing, statistical association of individual TCRs with disease status, and machine learning to predict cytomegalovirus infection status. Class I and class II HLA loci were covered by the typing at four-digit resolution. The study aimed to test whether signatures of past pathogen exposure could be identified by cataloging public T cell receptors. Roughly 300 gigabases of sequencing data and tens of millions of unique TCR sequences were included in an early release covering about 600 HLA-typed donors. A later genetic analysis took genome-wide SNP genotypes for about three fifths of the roughly 670 donors and used that subset as a discovery cohort. A handful of DR-DQ haplotypes were treated as single units for association and clustering because of strong linkage in the cohort. The paper as a whole reports these results and caveats: Because counts were too low, 15 to 20 rarely observed V segments, including chromosome 9 orphons, were excluded from the earlier analysis of some 540 of the donors. The study listed 164 TCR beta chains as associated with cytomegalovirus. Some IMGT-functional V segments, including TRBV6-2 and TRBV6-3, could not be told apart with the 87-base-pair reads, so those segments were excluded. In an earlier analysis of about 600 of the donors, most TCR beta V segments appeared in productive rearrangements about 87% or about 30% of the time, broadly matching IMGT annotations. Presence/absence analyses assumed roughly uniform sequencing depth across donors, an assumption that may not hold. The sequencing pipeline was judged likely to have produced a cluster of highly shared sequence variants as a technical artifact. In a later analysis, HLA-associated TCR beta chains showed more clonal expansion and lower generation probabilities than non-associated chains that were equally common. While some public TCRs were present in many individuals, most TCR sequences turned up only very rarely across donors. The classifier was reported to diagnose cytomegalovirus status with high specificity and sensitivity in both the original cohort and the validation cohort. It was suggested by the authors that the approach could potentially be generalized to other disease states and immunological phenotypes. At a false discovery rate of 0.05, a later analysis linked some 17,000 TCR beta sequences to specific HLA alleles. This cohort had only TCR beta chains sequenced, and the lack of alpha or paired-chain data limited which features could be detected. A few of the identified cytomegalovirus-associated TCR beta chains were confirmed in vitro to be specific for cytomegalovirus antigens. Several of the top co-occurrence clusters appeared to be linked to parvovirus B19, influenza, CMV and Epstein-Barr virus, according to a later analysis. For the cohort, immune exposure information was limited to CMV serostatus. Compared with the roughly 670-donor mean, donors in an Asian-associated ancestry cluster had fewer N-insertions in productive TCRs, according to a later genetic analysis. When HLA alleles, especially DR and DQ, strongly co-occurred, TCR associations were difficult to assign to individual alleles. Most CMV-associated TCR beta chains appeared to be HLA-restricted in a later analysis, and the HLA associations seemed to be driven largely by CMV exposure. A further reported finding was that TCR beta sequences accurately predicted the HLA-A and HLA-B alleles for most subjects in the first cohort. Linkage disequilibrium might explain the correlated functional status among segregating V segments, but an unknown experimental factor could not be ruled out. Because HLA typing was unavailable for some donors at each locus, only the typed subset was used in association tests. In a later genetic analysis, a missense DCLRE1C variant was associated with V-gene and J-gene trimming of TCR beta chains, and the association was replicated in an independent cohort. A later analysis found that TCR association rates varied across HLA loci, with DRB1 alleles showing the most associated TCRs and HLA-C alleles the fewest.

Libraries were built with the immunoSEQ multiplex PCR assay. For the multiplex PCR, a mixture combining 60 forward primers for TCR Vbeta segments and 13 reverse primers for TCR Jbeta segments was used. The CDR3 region of rearranged TCR beta genes was amplified from genomic DNA with a multiplex PCR assay. The amplified TCR beta libraries were sequenced on the Illumina HiSeq System as 87-base-pair reads. Under the source paper's analysis protocol: A later analysis counted some 74 million unique TCR beta chains across the 690 or so repertoires, and some 12 million of these chains were shared by at least two donors. Raw reads were error-corrected and collapsed into unique sequences by a nearest-neighbor algorithm in which closely related sequences were merged to remove PCR and sequencing errors. To assign V, D and J gene segments, CDR3 sequences were aligned to IMGT reference sequences. For a sequence to be retained, a match of at least six nucleotides was required to both a V gene segment and a J gene segment. Rearrangements were called productive when the CDR3 lacked stop codons and stayed in frame with V and J; all others were non-productive. CDR3 was defined according to IMGT convention as the region running from the second conserved V-encoded cysteine to the conserved J-encoded phenylalanine. In an earlier analysis of around 570 of the donors, sequences lacking an unambiguous match to a single V gene segment were excluded. An earlier analysis of almost 600 of the donors classified V segments as functional when productive rearrangements were above 56.7% and as segregating when the standard deviation between donors was above 5%. A statistical classification framework was developed to diagnose cytomegalovirus status using the catalog of TCR beta chain sequences. V and J gene assignment, in a later analysis, came from comparing TCR nucleotide sequences with IMGT/GENE-DB human TR gene sequences. A later analysis assigned CDR3 sequences and most-parsimonious VDJ recombination scenarios with the TCRdist pipeline. A later analysis defined each TCR beta chain by its CDR3 amino acid sequence plus V-gene family, and excluded reads lacking a unique V-gene family. In a later analysis, 450 to 600 highly shared, low-generation-probability nucleotide sequences were removed to address suspected cross-contamination and a sequencing artifact. A later analysis calculated a clonal expansion index for each public chain from normalized within-repertoire ranks of inferred template counts. A later analysis computed generation probabilities with a VDJ recombination model fitted to out-of-frame rearrangements, and checked the results against IGoR. In a later analysis, TCR-TCR, TCR-HLA and TCR-CMV co-occurrence was scored with hypergeometric tests, and a repertoire-size bias correction was applied to TCR pairs. A later analysis estimated false discovery rates by permuting HLA or CMV assignments 20 times. In a later analysis, co-occurring TCRs were grouped with DBSCAN, and TCRdist sequence similarity was added when clustering was performed within HLA-allele-positive subsets. Repertoires with fewer than 30,000 or more than 120,000 public chains were left out of co-occurrence clustering, as were about five repertoires with anomalous nucleotide sharing. Entries here come from immuneACCESS through TCRdb and include only in-frame sequences with V and J called. Some clones fail to appear in such tables; in the studies checked, an unresolved V gene covers under half of the shortfall, and the cause of the remainder is unknown. That table gives V, J and clone size, and the DNA gave D and trimming. The table for this sample lists 130,000 to 150,000 clones. About 0.96% of the sample is held by the ten biggest clonotypes.

In total, around 600 healthy bone marrow donors made up the cohort. At the time of sampling, every cohort member was nominally healthy, though immune exposures that went unrecorded were likely present. The donor tested CMV seronegative, placing the donor among the 350 to 400 seronegative members of the cohort. Each donor provided a peripheral blood sample, and peripheral blood mononuclear cells were used for TCR beta sequencing. The Qiagen DNeasy Blood Extraction Kit was used to extract genomic DNA from the blood cell samples. The chain is encoded by TRBV2 joined to TRBJ2-3; a stretch of 9 junction bases matches TRBD2. The sample was PBMCs. The receptor's source is a male donor in good health and CMV-seronegative. The CDR3 region has the sequence CASKARGGPSTDTQYF. The nucleotides read TGTGCCAGCAAGGCGCGGGGGGGCCCTAGCACAGATACGCAGTATTTT.